The 30 T cell receptor beta chains listed next were all sequenced from one sample in a study of cytomegalovirus exposure and HLA in healthy donors. PCR was performed using 60 Vbeta and 13 Jbeta primers. Sequenced by immunoSEQ multiplex PCR; TCRdb stores in-frame clones only, minus some. The sample lists fewer than 55,000 clones, 72% occurring once. The sample taken for sequencing was PBMCs. The receptors come from a woman between 50 and 59 years old in good health and CMV-seropositive.

CDR3 sequence: CASSLYPPTRSTGELFF. CDR3 in DNA: TGTGCCAGCAGTTTATACCCCCCGACTCGGTCCACCGGGGAGCTGTTTTTT. The chain carries TRBV28 and TRBJ2-2; D is uncertain. Trimming pared 1 base from V and 4 bases from J, leaving 16 bases between. This CDR3 has 17 amino acids. From germline, CDR1 is MDHEN and CDR2 SYDVKM.

This chain joins TRBV4-2 and TRBJ2-7; D call uncertain. V lost 0 bases and J 3 bases, leaving 12 bases between the germline ends. The CDR3 totals 15 residues. From germline, CDR1 is LGHNA and CDR2 YNFKEQ. This CDR3 is CASSQDRTAFYEQYF. CDR3 bases: TGTGCCAGCAGCCAAGATAGAACAGCTTTCTACGAGCAGTACTTC.

The chain combines TRBV5-1 with TRBJ2-3; 8 bases align to TRBD1. CDR1 and CDR2 (germline): SGHRS, YFSETQ. This CDR3 spans 16 amino acids. Unmatched junction bases numbered 12, after V lost 5 bases and J lost 4 bases. The CDR3 DNA is TGCGCCAGCAGAGGACAGGGCATTTCACCGGCAGATACGCAGTATTTT. Translation gives CASRGQGISPADTQYF. The full variable domain, its missing parts supplied by reference TRBV5-1 and TRBJ2-3, is KAGVTQTPRYLIKTRGQQVTLSCSPISGHRSVSWYQQTPGQGLQFLFEYFSETQRNKGNFPGRFSGRQFSNSRSEMNVSTLELGDSALYLCASRGQGISPADTQYFGPGTRLTVL.

In its sample, this clone was seen a few times. The chain couples TRBV7-9 to TRBJ1-3, with D perhaps TRBD1 (5 bases). Germline values: CDR1 SEHNR, CDR2 FQNEAQ (reference sequence). Trimming stripped 6 bases from V and 4 bases from J, with 7 bases between. CDR3 length: 12 residues. Here the CDR3 DNA reads TGTGCCAGCAGGGGGCGAGGAAACACCATATATTTT. Translation gives CASRGRGNTIYF.

This clone was seen a handful of times. J is TRBJ1-6 and V is TRBV13; the D gene is possibly TRBD1 (6 bases). The CDR3 spans 14 residues. Trimming removed 5 bases from V and 7 bases from J, with 12 bases in between. Germline CDR1 reads PRHDT; CDR2 reads FYEKMQ (reference sequence). CDR3 nucleotide sequence: TGTGCCAGCAGCGTCACAGGGTCCAATTCACCCCTCCACTTT. It encodes CASSVTGSNSPLHF. Full variable domain (outside the CDR3, taken from reference TRBV13 and TRBJ1-6): AAGVIQSPRHLIKEKRETATLKCYPIPRHDTVYWYQQGPGQDPQFLISFYEKMQSDKGSIPDRFSAQQFSDYHSELNMSSLELGDSALYFCASSVTGSNSPLHFGNGTRLTVT.

The genes are TRBV5-1 and TRBJ2-6; 12 nucleotides match TRBD1. The CDR3 runs 18 residues. The germline gives CDR1 SGHRS, CDR2 YFSETQ. Trimming cost V 2 bases and J 3 bases; bases outside gene matches: 6. CDR3 amino acids: CASSFRGQGAGGANVLTF. Here the CDR3 DNA reads TGCGCCAGCAGCTTCAGGGGACAGGGGGCGGGTGGGGCCAACGTCCTGACTTTC. Full variable domain (missing parts from reference TRBV5-1 and TRBJ2-6): KAGVTQTPRYLIKTRGQQVTLSCSPISGHRSVSWYQQTPGQGLQFLFEYFSETQRNKGNFPGRFSGRQFSNSRSEMNVSTLELGDSALYLCASSFRGQGAGGANVLTFGAGSRLTVL.

This rearrangement joins TRBV13 to TRBJ2-1; 7 nucleotides line up with TRBD2. Germline V gene lookup returns CDR1 PRHDT and CDR2 FYEKMQ (reference sequence). CDR3 size: 15 residues. J was trimmed by 4 bases and V by 5 bases; bases with no gene match: 8. The CDR3 spells CASSGSSGLYNEQFF. As DNA, the CDR3 is TGTGCCAGCAGCGGAAGTAGCGGGCTGTACAATGAGCAGTTCTTC.

V is TRBV11-3 and J is TRBJ2-3; D is unresolved. The CDR3 is 12 residues long. Germline values: CDR1 SGHNT, CDR2 YENEEA. V lost 5 bases and J 5 bases, leaving 8 bases between the germline ends. CDR3 residues: CASSPEEDTQYF. In DNA form, the CDR3 reads TGTGCCAGCAGCCCCGAGGAAGATACGCAGTATTTT.

V usage is TRBV19 and J usage is TRBJ1-1, with D perhaps TRBD1 (6 bases). CDR1 LNHDA and CDR2 SQIVND come from the germline V gene (reference sequence). Trimming removed 6 bases from V and 0 bases from J, with 23 bases in between. CDR3 length: 18 amino acids. The CDR3 loop is CASRSGHSTRAMNTEAFF. The CDR3 DNA is TGTGCCAGTAGGTCGGGACACTCGACTCGTGCGATGAACACTGAAGCTTTCTTT.

The J gene is TRBJ2-5, the V gene TRBV18, with TRBD1 matching over 7 bases. CDR1 is KGHSH, CDR2 LQKENI, per germline. V shed 5 bases, J shed 5 bases, and the junction held 8 bases outside the gene matches. The CDR3 is made up of 14 amino acids. In nucleotides, the CDR3 is TGTGCCAGCTCAGCGACAGGGAGTGGGGAGACCCAGTACTTC. As protein: CASSATGSGETQYF.

This clone was recorded once. The chain is built from TRBV4-2 and TRBJ1-2, with D unclear. The germline CDR1 and CDR2 sequences are LGHNA and YNFKEQ. V dropped 0 bases and J dropped 4 bases, with 9 bases sitting between them. The CDR3 spans 14 residues. The CDR3 coding sequence is TGTGCCAGCAGCCAAGATGGTAACTTCTATGGCTACACCTTC. It yields the protein CASSQDGNFYGYTF.

The rearrangement uses TRBV5-4 and TRBJ1-4, with TRBD1 matching over 9 bases. Germline CDR1 is SGHNT and CDR2 is YYREEE (reference sequence). V was pared by 4 bases and J by 6 bases, with 10 bases of the junction left unmatched. The CDR3 has 16 amino acids. This CDR3 is CASSAGTGYGHEKLFF. The CDR3 region has the DNA TGTGCCAGCAGCGCCGGGACAGGGTACGGCCATGAAAAACTGTTTTTT.

V gene TRBV18 combines with J gene TRBJ1-2, with TRBD1 matching over 7 bases. The CDR3 runs 16 residues. Germline CDR1 KGHSH, CDR2 LQKENI. V gave up 2 bases and J gave up 7 bases; unmatched junction bases: 13. The CDR3 DNA is TGTGCCAGCTCACCAGCTGTGCACAGGGGCATTGGTGGCTACACCTTC. Its translation: CASSPAVHRGIGGYTF.

The rearrangement links TRBV5-6 to TRBJ1-1, with no clear D. The CDR3 is made up of 12 amino acids. Between the trimmed V and J ends, which lost 3 bases and 10 bases, there was a span of 13 bases. CDR1 and CDR2 (germline): SGHDT, YYEEEE. The CDR3, as DNA: TGTGCCAGCAGCTATGAGGGTTTAGGAGCTTTCTTT. It codes for CASSYEGLGAFF.

This chain links TRBV4-3 with TRBJ2-7, with 9 nucleotides matching TRBD1. CDR3 length: 15 residues. Germline V gene lookup returns CDR1 LGHNA and CDR2 YSLEER. With 1 base clipped from V and 6 bases from J, the junction kept 7 bases outside the gene matches. This CDR3 is CASSQGQQGAGEQYF. The DNA of the CDR3 is TGCGCCAGCAGCCAAGGCCAACAGGGGGCGGGCGAGCAGTACTTC.

The sample holds one count of this clone. The rearrangement links TRBV4-1 to TRBJ2-7, with D possibly matching TRBD2 (6 bases). V shed 7 bases and J shed 2 bases, with 18 bases lying between them. CDR3 length: 15 residues. Germline V lookup: CDR1 MGHRA, CDR2 YSYEKL. The CDR3 sequence is CASKWLASPTYEQYF. Here the CDR3 DNA reads TGCGCCAGCAAGTGGCTAGCGTCGCCAACCTACGAGCAGTACTTC.

The gene calls are TRBV6-1 and TRBJ1-5; a possible D gene is TRBD1 (5 bases). The CDR3 extends over 13 amino acids. Trimming stripped 4 bases from V and 2 bases from J, with 6 bases between. Germline CDR1 MNHNS, CDR2 SASEGT. CDR3 coding DNA: TGTGCCAGCAGTGTGACAGGCAATCAGCCCCAGCATTTT. Translated, it gives CASSVTGNQPQHF.

The rearrangement joins TRBV27 to TRBJ2-7, with TRBD1 identical over 9 bases. The CDR3 has 14 residues. The ends lost 6 bases at V and 4 bases at J; junction bases unmatched: 7. CDR1 MNHEY and CDR2 SMNVEV come from the germline V gene (reference sequence). The CDR3 DNA sequence: TGTGCCAGCAGGAAACAGGGGGCGATATACGAGCAGTACTTC. Residues: CASRKQGAIYEQYF.

CDR3: CASSGDNQETQYF. DNA for the CDR3: TGTGCCAGCAGCGGGGACAACCAAGAGACCCAGTACTTC. V is TRBV7-9 and J is TRBJ2-5, with D maybe TRBD1 (6 bases). Trimming cost V 5 bases and J 0 bases, with 7 bases left between them. The germline V gene has CDR1 SEHNR and CDR2 FQNEAQ (reference sequence). The CDR3 consists of 13 residues.

The rearrangement uses TRBV2 and TRBJ2-1; 12 nucleotides align to TRBD2. V lost 7 bases and J lost 5; bases outside the gene matches: 6. CDR3 length: 15 amino acids. Germline V gene data show CDR1 as SNHLY and CDR2 as FYNNEI. The CDR3 loop reads CASTRTSGVNNEQFF. CDR3 nucleotides: TGTGCCAGCACGCGGACTAGCGGGGTGAACAATGAGCAGTTCTTC. Together with reference TRBV2 and TRBJ2-1, the CDR3 gives the full variable domain: EPEVTQTPSHQVTQMGQEVILRCVPISNHLYFYWYRQILGQKVEFLVSFYNNEISEKSEIFDDQFSVERPDGSNFTLKIRSTKLEDSAMYFCASTRTSGVNNEQFFGPGTRLTVL.

The chain carries TRBV18 and TRBJ1-3, with 7 positions matching TRBD1. This CDR3 comprises 14 residues. The J segment lost 4 bases and the V segment lost 5 bases, leaving 5 bases of the junction unmatched. The germline CDR1 and CDR2 sequences are KGHSH and LQKENI. The chain's CDR3 is CASSSGTAGNTIYF. As DNA, the CDR3 is TGTGCCAGCTCATCCGGGACAGCCGGAAACACCATATATTTT. Complete variable domain (other parts from reference TRBV18 and TRBJ1-3): NAGVMQNPRHLVRRRGQEARLRCSPMKGHSHVYWYRQLPEEGLKFMVYLQKENIIDESGMPKERFSAEFPKEGPSILRIQQVVRGDSAAYFCASSSGTAGNTIYFGEGSWLTVV.

For the CDR3, the DNA is TGTGCCTGGAGTGTCCGTGGGCTCACAACTGAAGCTTTCTTT. It encodes CAWSVRGLTTEAFF. The genes are TRBV30 and TRBJ1-1, with D hard to call. The CDR3 has 14 amino acids. Deletions cut 0 bases from V and 5 bases from J, with 13 bases between. From germline, CDR1 is GTSNPN and CDR2 SVGIG (reference sequence).

J is TRBJ2-6 and V is TRBV6-6; 8 nucleotides align to TRBD2. CDR1 and CDR2 from the germline V gene are MNHNY and SVGAGI (reference sequence). V lost 8 bases, J lost 2 bases, and 8 bases stayed unmatched. The CDR3 runs 16 residues. The CDR3 here is CASGTGGPAGANVLTF. Here the CDR3 DNA reads TGTGCCAGCGGAACGGGAGGGCCGGCTGGGGCCAACGTCCTGACTTTC.

The chain employs TRBV28 and TRBJ1-2; TRBD1 agrees at 9 bases. The V gene end was trimmed by 4 bases and the J gene end by 4 bases; junction bases not matched to a gene: 7. Per germline, CDR1 MDHEN and CDR2 SYDVKM. CDR3 length: 15 amino acids. Here the CDR3 reads CASSSQGAKLYGYTF. The DNA of the CDR3 is TGTGCCAGCAGTTCACAGGGGGCAAAGCTCTATGGCTACACCTTC.

With respect to this clone: At one end, the junction sequence differs from germline, possibly due to a read error. This chain uses TRBV7-7 with TRBJ2-5; the D gene is possibly TRBD2 (6 bases). The CDR3 covers 16 residues. Germline V lookup: CDR1 SSHAT, CDR2 FNYEAQ (reference sequence). CDR3 DNA sequence: TGTGCTAGCAGCTTAGCTGGCGGTGGGGGAGGAGAGACCCAGTACTTC. Translation gives CASSLAGGGGGETQYF.

The chain links TRBV29-1 to TRBJ2-7; 10 bases match TRBD1. Looked up from germline, CDR1 is SQVTM and CDR2 is ANQGSEA. The CDR3 consists of 14 residues. The J segment lost 2 bases and the V segment lost 6 bases, leaving 7 bases of the junction unmatched. CDR3 DNA: TGCAGCGTCTTCGGACAGGGGGACCCCTACGAGCAGTACTTC. Its translation: CSVFGQGDPYEQYF.

This chain uses TRBV28 with TRBJ1-4; TRBD1 is a possible D gene (5 bases). This CDR3 comprises 16 residues. Germline assignment: CDR1 MDHEN and CDR2 SYDVKM. Trimming removed 6 bases from V and 1 base from J, with 15 bases in between. The CDR3 sequence: CASSLWRGGTNEKLFF. In DNA form, the CDR3 reads TGTGCCAGCAGCCTTTGGCGGGGGGGAACTAATGAAAAACTGTTTTTT. The full variable domain, its missing parts supplied by reference TRBV28 and TRBJ1-4, is DVKVTQSSRYLVKRTGEKVFLECVQDMDHENMFWYRQDPGLGLRLIYFSYDVKMKEKGDIPEGYSVSREKKERFSLILESASTNQTSMYLCASSLWRGGTNEKLFFGSGTQLSVL.

The chain uses TRBV29-1 and TRBJ2-7; TRBD2 agrees at 8 bases. Unmatched junction bases numbered 3, after V lost 6 bases and J lost 2 bases. Germline-derived CDR1 and CDR2 are SQVTM and ANQGSEA. There are 12 residues in the CDR3. CDR3 sequence (DNA): TGCAGCGTGATAGCGGGAACCTACGAGCAGTACTTC. Protein: CSVIAGTYEQYF.

Of note for this clone: The CDR3 carries no conserved terminal phenylalanine or tryptophan, so it likely arises from a read error. The chain is built from TRBV5-7 and TRBJ2-6; the D is unclear. TRBV5-7 is annotated as an ORF whose role is uncertain. The CDR3 runs to 16 residues. V gave up 4 bases and J gave up 1 base, with 12 bases separating them. The CDR3 nucleotides are TGTGCCAGCAGCCCGACGGATCCTTCTGGGGCCAACGTCCTGACTGTC. It encodes CASSPTDPSGANVLTV.

This chain uses TRBV19 with TRBJ1-2, with D uncertain. The V gene lost 10 bases and the J gene lost 2 bases, with 20 bases spanning the gap. The length of the CDR3 is 15 residues. Germline V gene data show CDR1 as LNHDA and CDR2 as SQIVND (reference sequence). In DNA, the CDR3 is TGTGCCACCCAAATCTTTTCAGGCTCCAACTATGGCTACACCTTC. Amino acids: CATQIFSGSNYGYTF.